This TCR beta chain was retrieved from a study of blood T cells in healthy people across ages. Findings of the study overall: Across the age range, TCR beta diversity per million T cells fell in a roughly linear way.

Regarding this clonotype: The antigen is undetermined. Compared with germline, one end of the junction differs, possibly owing to a read error.

Through a sample-barcoded 5' primer and a J-beta primer mix, a second PCR was run for roughly 6 to 11 cycles. One entry per CDR3 protein, called by TCRdb with MiXCR from the 5' RACE reads. The top ten hold 23% of the sample, which has fewer than 2 million distinct CDR3 sequences, about 39% seen once. The CDR3 length is 15 residues. Germline V CDR1 and CDR2: SGHTA, FQGNSA. Input material: blood. This sequence originates from a human donor in good health. This chain joins TRBV7-2 and TRBJ2-7; TRBD1 aligns across 7 bases. The CDR3 nucleotides are TGTGCCAGCAGCTTGCCGGACAGGCGCCCCTACGGGCAGTACTTC. It codes for CASSLPDRRPYGQYF.